These 23 T cell receptor beta chains were sequenced from one sample in a study of T cells in Graves' hyperthyroidism and ophthalmopathy. TCR beta CDR3 regions were amplified from RNA transcripts. First-round RT-PCR of the TCR CDR3 relied on the HTBI primer set. TCRdb re-called the multiplex PCR reads through MiXCR, storing one row per CDR3 protein. The sample gives 490,000 or so distinct CDR3 sequences, 20% of which show up once; approximately 50% is in the top ten. Sequencing was performed on blood. The receptors stem from a man in his forties with Graves' ophthalmopathy.

This clonotype occurred many times. The chain is built from TRBV30 and TRBJ2-5, with 7 bases fitting TRBD1. Looked up from germline, CDR1 is GTSNPN and CDR2 is SVGIG (reference sequence). V was pared by 2 bases and J by 9 bases, with 9 bases of the junction left unmatched. The length of the CDR3 is 13 residues. The CDR3 DNA follows: TGTGCCTGGAGTTGGACAGGCCAGGGGGCCCAGTACTTC. This encodes CAWSWTGQGAQYF.

This clonotype was recorded many times. J is TRBJ2-3 and V is TRBV20-1; TRBD1 matches at 7 bases. The CDR3 has 14 amino acids. V trimming: 6 bases; J trimming: 8 bases; junction bases outside the gene matches: 14. Germline V gene data show CDR1 as DFQATT and CDR2 as SNEGSKA (reference sequence). CDR3 residues: CSATGTVGLGTQYF. DNA for the CDR3: TGCAGTGCCACCGGGACAGTAGGTTTAGGTACGCAGTATTTT.

This clonotype has at least ten counts. The rearrangement links TRBV12-3 or TRBV12-4 to TRBJ2-1; 8 bases agree with TRBD2. The CDR3 spans 13 residues. V was pared by 7 bases and J by 4 bases, with 3 bases of the junction left unmatched. The CDR3 sequence: CASNPSGYNEQFF. CDR3 nucleotides: TGTGCCAGCAATCCTAGCGGGTACAATGAGCAGTTCTTC.

As regards this clonotype: One end of the junction fails to match germline, which may point to a read error. The V and J genes are TRBV2 and TRBJ2-7; D is unresolved. CDR1 is SNHLY and CDR2 is FYNNEI in the germline V gene. CDR3 length: 14 amino acids. The CDR3 spells CASSEFKGSCEQYF. As DNA, the CDR3 is TGTGCCAGCAGTGAATTTAAGGGCTCCTGCGAGCAGTACTTC.

This clonotype occurred many times. This chain connects TRBV7-9 to TRBJ1-1; D call uncertain. Germline CDR1 reads SEHNR; CDR2 reads FQNEAQ (reference sequence). The CDR3 is 14 residues long. Between the trimmed V and J ends, which lost 4 bases and 5 bases, there was a span of 14 bases. For the CDR3, the DNA is TGTGCCAGCAGCTCCAATTTTGGTAGGACTGAAGCTTTCTTT. Protein: CASSSNFGRTEAFF.

V usage is TRBV5-8 and J usage is TRBJ2-1; 11 bases agree with TRBD2. Germline loops: CDR1 SGHTS, CDR2 YDEGEE. V trimming: 4 bases; J trimming: 4 bases; junction bases outside the gene matches: 13. This CDR3 comprises 18 residues. In DNA, the CDR3 is TGTGCCAGCAGCCCAATACCGGGAACTAGCGGGGGATACAATGAGCAGTTCTTC. Translating it yields CASSPIPGTSGGYNEQFF. Variable domain in full (rest from reference TRBV5-8 and TRBJ2-1): EAGVTQSPTHLIKTRGQQATLRCSPISGHTSVYWYQQALGLGLQFLLWYDEGEERNRGNFPPRFSGRQFPNYSSELNVNALELEDSALYLCASSPIPGTSGGYNEQFFGPGTRLTVL.

This clonotype was detected a few times. This rearrangement joins TRBV12-3 or TRBV12-4 to TRBJ1-2; a possible D gene is TRBD1 (5 bases). The CDR3 totals 16 residues. Trimming removed 1 base from V and 4 bases from J, with 16 bases in between. CDR3: CASSLERGLVFYGYTF. The CDR3 DNA is TGTGCCAGCAGTTTAGAACGGGGCCTCGTCTTCTATGGCTACACCTTC.

This clonotype came up many times. V usage is TRBV7-2 and J usage is TRBJ2-7; no clear D. The length of the CDR3 is 16 residues. Germline V gene sequence: CDR1 SGHTA, CDR2 FQGNSA. V lost 0 bases and J 2 bases, leaving 14 bases between the germline ends. CDR3 coding DNA: TGTGCCAGCAGCTTAGCGGGCGGAAACTCACCCTACGAGCAGTACTTC. The encoded protein is CASSLAGGNSPYEQYF.

This clonotype was seen ten or more times. J is TRBJ2-7 and V is TRBV28, with 9 nucleotides matching TRBD2. With V trimmed by 5 bases and J by 3 bases, 8 bases remained unmatched. The CDR3 runs 15 residues. Germline CDR1 MDHEN, CDR2 SYDVKM. For the CDR3, the DNA is TGTGCCAGCAGTCCGACCGGGACTAGCATCTACGAGCAGTACTTC. Protein: CASSPTGTSIYEQYF.

This clonotype was recorded many times. The genes are TRBV28 and TRBJ2-7, with 8 nucleotides matching TRBD2. V lost 3 bases to trimming and J lost 4 bases; unmatched junction nucleotides: 5. CDR1 and CDR2 (germline): MDHEN, SYDVKM. The CDR3 has 14 amino acids. The CDR3 loop is CASSFSGRGYEQYF. In DNA form, the CDR3 reads TGTGCCAGCAGTTTCAGCGGGAGAGGTTACGAGCAGTACTTC. Full variable domain (remainder filled in from reference TRBV28 and TRBJ2-7): DVKVTQSSRYLVKRTGEKVFLECVQDMDHENMFWYRQDPGLGLRLIYFSYDVKMKEKGDIPEGYSVSREKKERFSLILESASTNQTSMYLCASSFSGRGYEQYFGPGTRLTVT.

The rearrangement links TRBV18 to TRBJ2-5; 8 bases line up with TRBD1. This CDR3 has 16 amino acids. V trimming: 2 bases; J trimming: 5 bases; junction bases outside the gene matches: 10. Germline CDR1 is KGHSH and CDR2 is LQKENI. The CDR3 bases are TGTGCCAGCTCACCATCTCGCGACAGGGGTCCGGAGACCCAGTACTTC. Residues: CASSPSRDRGPETQYF.

This clonotype was counted only a few times. J is TRBJ1-1 and V is TRBV5-1; a weak D match, TRBD1 (6 bases). Germline values: CDR1 SGHRS, CDR2 YFSETQ. V was shortened by 2 bases and J by 3 bases, with 23 bases between the two germline ends. The CDR3 extends over 18 amino acids. The CDR3 DNA follows: TGCGCCAGCAGCTTCTCCGGGACATGGGGCGTAAAGGACACTGAAGCTTTCTTT. The encoded protein is CASSFSGTWGVKDTEAFF.

This clonotype was seen a single time. This rearrangement joins TRBV11-2 to TRBJ2-2; 9 bases are shared with TRBD2. This CDR3 region has 14 residues. Germline CDR1 and CDR2: SGHAT and FQNNGV. J lost 6 bases, V lost 6 bases, and 5 bases had no gene match. This chain's CDR3 is CASRRGGLAGELFF. CDR3 DNA sequence: TGTGCCAGCAGGCGGGGGGGCCTAGCCGGGGAGCTGTTTTTT.

In its sample, this clonotype was seen many times. The chain uses TRBV20-1 and TRBJ1-1; possibly TRBD1 for D (6 bases). This CDR3 spans 14 amino acids. V lost 2 bases and J lost 3, with 13 bases in between. Germline assignment: CDR1 DFQATT and CDR2 SNEGSKA (reference sequence). The CDR3 here is CSARQGPGDTEAFF. The CDR3, as DNA: TGCAGTGCTAGACAGGGTCCAGGGGACACTGAAGCTTTCTTT.

This clonotype was recorded at least ten times. The chain uses TRBV3-1 and TRBJ2-3; the match to TRBD2 covers 14 bases. In germline, CDR1 is LGHDT, CDR2 YNNKEL (reference sequence). The CDR3 totals 16 residues. Germline trimming cut 2 bases from V and 4 bases from J; bases unmatched to any gene: 2. CDR3 in amino acids: CASSQRGLAGADTQYF. CDR3 sequence (DNA): TGTGCCAGCAGCCAACGGGGACTAGCGGGAGCAGATACGCAGTATTTT.

This clonotype was picked up a small number of times. CDR3 region: CASTVLWDYGNTIYF. In DNA, the CDR3 is TGTGCCAGCACCGTACTTTGGGACTATGGAAACACCATATATTTT. V and J are TRBV6-1 and TRBJ1-3; possible D gene TRBD1, 5 bases. The V end lost 7 bases, the J end lost 3 bases, and 16 bases lay between the germline ends. The CDR3 runs to 15 residues. Germline V gene data show CDR1 as MNHNS and CDR2 as SASEGT.

This chain connects TRBV7-9 to TRBJ2-5; TRBD1 matches at 10 bases. Germline V gene lookup returns CDR1 SEHNR and CDR2 FQNEAQ (reference sequence). Trimming took 10 bases from V and 14 from J; bases not matched to a gene: 10. This CDR3 is built from 11 residues. CDR3 amino acids: CATLPWDRGYF. CDR3 nucleotide sequence: TGTGCCACCCTCCCCTGGGACAGGGGTTACTTC.

This clonotype was counted ten times or more. The chain recombines TRBV6-2 or TRBV6-3 with TRBJ2-5; TRBD2 matches 14 bases. The ends lost 2 bases at V and 2 bases at J; junction bases unmatched: 10. Germline lookup yields CDR1 MNHEY and CDR2 SVGEGT. The CDR3 totals 19 residues. As DNA, the CDR3 is TGTGCCAGCAGTTACCCGACTAGCGGGAGGGGGACAAGACAAGAGACCCAGTACTTC. This gives the protein CASSYPTSGRGTRQETQYF.

Turning to this clonotype: This may come from a read error, since a much larger clone is one base off. The V and J genes are TRBV6-2 or TRBV6-3 and TRBJ1-1, with 7 bases matching TRBD1. CDR3 length equals 13 residues. V trimming: 7 bases; J trimming: 4 bases; junction bases outside the gene matches: 6. Germline-derived CDR1 and CDR2 are MNHEY and SVGEGT. This CDR3 is CASTRAGGTEAFF. CDR3 in DNA: TGTGCCAGCACCCGGGCAGGGGGCACTGAAGCTTTCTTT.

The rearrangement joins TRBV5-1 to TRBJ2-3, with TRBD2 matching 15 bases. Germline CDR1 and CDR2: SGHRS and YFSETQ. V was clipped by 1 base and J by 5 bases; unmatched bases: 5. This CDR3 comprises 17 residues. The CDR3 is CASSLRPGLAGGDTQYF. In DNA form, the CDR3 reads TGCGCCAGCAGCTTGAGGCCGGGACTAGCGGGAGGAGATACGCAGTATTTT.

There are many counts of this clonotype. The chain is built from TRBV2 and TRBJ2-5; possible D gene TRBD2, 5 bases. V dropped 3 bases and J dropped 2 bases, with 10 bases sitting between them. The CDR3 is 14 residues long. CDR1 SNHLY and CDR2 FYNNEI come from the germline V gene. The CDR3 protein is CASSERTGQETQYF. For the CDR3, the DNA is TGTGCCAGCAGTGAGCGGACGGGGCAAGAGACCCAGTACTTC.

The chain is built from TRBV20-1 and TRBJ2-3, with 9 positions matching TRBD2. The CDR3 sequence is 16 residues long. Losses at the gene ends were 6 bases for V and 1 base for J; bases not matched to a gene: 11. Germline CDR1 is DFQATT and CDR2 is SNEGSKA (reference sequence). The chain's CDR3 is CSAEGAGGPRTDTQYF. The CDR3, as DNA: TGCAGTGCCGAGGGGGCGGGAGGGCCTCGCACAGATACGCAGTATTTT.

This clonotype came up a few times. V gene TRBV29-1 combines with J gene TRBJ2-1; D gene unclear. CDR3 size: 13 residues. Looked up from germline, CDR1 is SQVTM and CDR2 is ANQGSEA. With 3 bases removed from V and 5 bases from J, the gap between germline ends came to 11 bases. The DNA of the CDR3 is TGCAGCGTTGACAGGCCCCTCGACAATGAGCAGTTCTTC. Amino acid sequence: CSVDRPLDNEQFF.